This T cell receptor beta chain comes out of a study of monozygotic twins with inflammatory bowel disease. CDR3 length: 15 amino acids. Germline values: CDR1 SEHNR, CDR2 FQNEAQ (reference sequence). Using the 5' RACE reads, TCRdb records one entry per CDR3 protein without DNA. The sample has approximately 400,000 distinct CDR3 sequences. The clonotype was recovered from a human donor with ulcerative colitis or Crohn's disease, or a healthy co-twin of an affected twin (not recorded which). The genes are TRBV7-9 and TRBJ2-1; no DNA is available, so the TRBD2 call from TCRdb remains unchecked. Sequenced: blood. CDR3 sequence reads: CASSSGTSHTNEQFF.